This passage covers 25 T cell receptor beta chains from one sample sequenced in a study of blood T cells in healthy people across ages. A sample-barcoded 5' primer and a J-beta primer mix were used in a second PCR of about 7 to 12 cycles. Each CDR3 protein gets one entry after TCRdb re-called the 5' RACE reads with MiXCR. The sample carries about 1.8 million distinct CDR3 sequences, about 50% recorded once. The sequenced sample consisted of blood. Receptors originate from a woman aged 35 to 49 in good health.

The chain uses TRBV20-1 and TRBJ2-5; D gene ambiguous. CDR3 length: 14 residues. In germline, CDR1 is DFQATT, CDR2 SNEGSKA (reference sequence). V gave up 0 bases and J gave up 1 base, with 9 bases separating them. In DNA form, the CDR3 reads TGCAGTGCTAGAGATAGAAGGGCCCAAGAGACCCAGTACTTC. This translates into CSARDRRAQETQYF.

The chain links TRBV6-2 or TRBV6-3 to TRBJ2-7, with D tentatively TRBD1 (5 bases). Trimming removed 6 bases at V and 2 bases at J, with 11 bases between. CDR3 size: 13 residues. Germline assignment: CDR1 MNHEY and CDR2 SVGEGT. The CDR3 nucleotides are TGTGCCAGCAGGGCGACAGCGACCTACGAGCAGTACTTC. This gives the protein CASRATATYEQYF.

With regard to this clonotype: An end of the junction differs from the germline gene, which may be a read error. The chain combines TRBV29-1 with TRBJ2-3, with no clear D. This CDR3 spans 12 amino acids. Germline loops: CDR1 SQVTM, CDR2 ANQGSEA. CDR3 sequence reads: CSIEVEGRTQYF. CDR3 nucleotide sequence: TGCAGCATTGAAGTGGAAGGCAGGACGCAGTATTTT.

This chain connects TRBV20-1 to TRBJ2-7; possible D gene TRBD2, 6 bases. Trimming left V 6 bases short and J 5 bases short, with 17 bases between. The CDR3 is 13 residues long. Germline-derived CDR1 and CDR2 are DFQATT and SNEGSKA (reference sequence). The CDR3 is CSAQREVSDEQYF. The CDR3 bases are TGCAGTGCCCAAAGGGAGGTATCGGACGAGCAGTACTTC.

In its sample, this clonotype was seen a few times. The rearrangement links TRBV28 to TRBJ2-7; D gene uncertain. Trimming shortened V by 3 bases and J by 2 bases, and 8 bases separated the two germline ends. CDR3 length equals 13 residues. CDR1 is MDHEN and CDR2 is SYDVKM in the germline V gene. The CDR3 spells CASSFEVPYEQYF. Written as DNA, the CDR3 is TGTGCCAGCAGTTTTGAAGTGCCCTACGAGCAGTACTTC.

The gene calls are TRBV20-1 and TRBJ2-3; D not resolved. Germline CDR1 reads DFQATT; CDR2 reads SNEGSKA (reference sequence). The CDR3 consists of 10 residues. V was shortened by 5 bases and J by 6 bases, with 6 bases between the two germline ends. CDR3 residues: CSAPRDTQYF. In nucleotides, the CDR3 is TGCAGTGCTCCTAGGGATACGCAGTATTTT.

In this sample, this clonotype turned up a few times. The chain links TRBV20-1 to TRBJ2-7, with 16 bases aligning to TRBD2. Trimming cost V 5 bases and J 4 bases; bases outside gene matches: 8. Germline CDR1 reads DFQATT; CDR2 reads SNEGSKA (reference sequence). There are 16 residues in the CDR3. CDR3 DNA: TGCAGTGCTGGAAAGGGACTAGCGGGGGGGGTTTACGAGCAGTACTTC. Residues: CSAGKGLAGGVYEQYF.

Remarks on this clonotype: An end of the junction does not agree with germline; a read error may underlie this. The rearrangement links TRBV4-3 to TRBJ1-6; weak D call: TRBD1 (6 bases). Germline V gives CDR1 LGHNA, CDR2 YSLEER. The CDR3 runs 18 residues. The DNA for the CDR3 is TGCGCCAGCAGCCAAGACGTCGTGGGGGCGCGTAATAATTCGCCCCTCCACTTT. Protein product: CASSQDVVGARNNSPLHF.

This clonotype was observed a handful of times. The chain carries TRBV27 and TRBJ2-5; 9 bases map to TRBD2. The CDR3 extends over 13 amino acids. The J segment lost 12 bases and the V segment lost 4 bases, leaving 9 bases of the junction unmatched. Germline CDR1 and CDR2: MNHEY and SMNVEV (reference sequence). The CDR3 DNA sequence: TGTGCCAGCAGTTCGGAGTGGACTAGCGCCGAGTACTTC. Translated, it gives CASSSEWTSAEYF.

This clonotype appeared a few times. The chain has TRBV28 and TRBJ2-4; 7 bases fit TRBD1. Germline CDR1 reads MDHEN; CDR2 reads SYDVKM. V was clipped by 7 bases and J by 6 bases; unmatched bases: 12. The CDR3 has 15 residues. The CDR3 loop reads CASNPTGRARNIQYF. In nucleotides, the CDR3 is TGTGCCAGCAACCCGACAGGGCGGGCGCGAAACATTCAGTACTTC.

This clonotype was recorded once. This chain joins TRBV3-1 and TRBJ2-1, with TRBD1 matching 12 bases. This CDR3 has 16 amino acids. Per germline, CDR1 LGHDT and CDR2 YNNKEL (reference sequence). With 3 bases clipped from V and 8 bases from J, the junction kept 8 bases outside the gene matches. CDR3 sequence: CASSHRRDRGLDEQFF. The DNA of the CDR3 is TGTGCCAGCAGCCACCGACGGGACAGGGGGCTTGATGAGCAGTTCTTC.

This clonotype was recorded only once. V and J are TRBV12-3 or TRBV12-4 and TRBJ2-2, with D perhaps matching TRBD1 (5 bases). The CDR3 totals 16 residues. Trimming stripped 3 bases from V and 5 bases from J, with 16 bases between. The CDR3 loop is CASSFSGRVRTGELFF. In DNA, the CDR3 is TGTGCCAGCAGTTTCTCGGGCAGGGTGAGGACCGGGGAGCTGTTTTTT.

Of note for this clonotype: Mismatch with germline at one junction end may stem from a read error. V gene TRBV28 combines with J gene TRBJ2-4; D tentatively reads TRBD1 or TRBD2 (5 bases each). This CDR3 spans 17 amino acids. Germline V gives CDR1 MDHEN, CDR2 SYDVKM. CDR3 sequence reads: CASSSAGAGKAKDIQYF. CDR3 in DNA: TGTGCCAGCAGTTCCGCCGGGGCAGGGAAAGCCAAAGACATTCAGTACTTC. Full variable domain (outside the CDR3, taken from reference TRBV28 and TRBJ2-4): DVKVTQSSRYLVKRTGEKVFLECVQDMDHENMFWYRQDPGLGLRLIYFSYDVKMKEKGDIPEGYSVSREKKERFSLILESASTNQTSMYLCASSSAGAGKAKDIQYFGAGTRLSVL.

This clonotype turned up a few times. Here the CDR3 DNA reads TGCAGTGCTACAGGGGGATGGTACCAAGAGACCCAGTACTTC. Protein product: CSATGGWYQETQYF. The rearrangement uses TRBV20-1 and TRBJ2-5; 7 bases map to TRBD1. The trim removed 4 bases at V and 0 bases at J, leaving 5 bases unmatched. The germline V gene has CDR1 DFQATT and CDR2 SNEGSKA (reference sequence). The length of the CDR3 is 14 residues.

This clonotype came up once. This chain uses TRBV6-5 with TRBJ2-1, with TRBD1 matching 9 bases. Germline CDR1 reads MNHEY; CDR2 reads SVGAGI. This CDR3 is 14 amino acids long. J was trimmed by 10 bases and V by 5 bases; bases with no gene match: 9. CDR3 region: CASSITGGSYEQFF. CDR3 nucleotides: TGTGCCAGCAGTATCACAGGGGGCTCCTACGAGCAGTTCTTC.

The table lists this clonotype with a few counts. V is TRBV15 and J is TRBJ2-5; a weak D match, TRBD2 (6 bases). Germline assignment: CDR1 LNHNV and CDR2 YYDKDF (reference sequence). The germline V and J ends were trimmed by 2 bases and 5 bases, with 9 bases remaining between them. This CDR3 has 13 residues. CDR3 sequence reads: CATSRRGRETQYF. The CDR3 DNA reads TGTGCCACCAGCAGACGGGGGAGGGAGACCCAGTACTTC.

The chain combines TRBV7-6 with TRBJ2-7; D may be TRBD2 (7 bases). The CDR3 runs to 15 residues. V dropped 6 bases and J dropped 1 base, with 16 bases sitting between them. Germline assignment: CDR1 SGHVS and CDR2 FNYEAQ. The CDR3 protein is CASSRQGGVSYEQYF. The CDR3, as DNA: TGTGCCAGCAGTCGACAAGGGGGGGTTTCCTACGAGCAGTACTTC.

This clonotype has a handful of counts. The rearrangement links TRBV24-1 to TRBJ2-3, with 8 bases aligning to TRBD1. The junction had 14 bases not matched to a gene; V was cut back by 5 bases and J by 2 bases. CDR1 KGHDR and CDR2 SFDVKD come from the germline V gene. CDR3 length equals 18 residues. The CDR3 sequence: CATSVRYGSTGVTDTQYF. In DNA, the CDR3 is TGTGCCACCAGTGTGAGGTATGGGTCGACAGGGGTCACAGATACGCAGTATTTT.

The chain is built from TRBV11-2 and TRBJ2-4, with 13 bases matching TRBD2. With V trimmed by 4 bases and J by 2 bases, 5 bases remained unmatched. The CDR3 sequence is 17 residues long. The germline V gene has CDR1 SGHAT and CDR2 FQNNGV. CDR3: CASSWPLAGGSKNIQYF. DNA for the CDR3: TGTGCCAGCAGCTGGCCACTAGCGGGGGGGTCCAAAAACATTCAGTACTTC.

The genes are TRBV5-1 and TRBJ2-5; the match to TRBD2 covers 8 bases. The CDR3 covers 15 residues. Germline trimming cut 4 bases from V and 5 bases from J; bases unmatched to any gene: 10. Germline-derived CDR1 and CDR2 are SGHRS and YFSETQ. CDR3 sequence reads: CASSPAGAGVETQYF. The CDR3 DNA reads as TGCGCCAGCAGCCCAGCGGGGGCTGGGGTTGAGACCCAGTACTTC.

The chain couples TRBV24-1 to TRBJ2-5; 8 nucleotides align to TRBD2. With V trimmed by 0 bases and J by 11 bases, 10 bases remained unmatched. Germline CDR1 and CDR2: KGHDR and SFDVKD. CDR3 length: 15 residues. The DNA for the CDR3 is TGTGCCACCAGTGATTTGACCCTTAGCGGGACTGAGCAGTACTTC. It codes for CATSDLTLSGTEQYF.

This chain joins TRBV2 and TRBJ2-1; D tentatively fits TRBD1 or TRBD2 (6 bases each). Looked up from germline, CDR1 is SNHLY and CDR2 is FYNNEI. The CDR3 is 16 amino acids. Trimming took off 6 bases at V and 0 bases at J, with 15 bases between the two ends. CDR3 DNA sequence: TGTGCCAGCAGGAGAGGGGGAGGAGGCTCCTACAATGAGCAGTTCTTC. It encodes CASRRGGGGSYNEQFF.

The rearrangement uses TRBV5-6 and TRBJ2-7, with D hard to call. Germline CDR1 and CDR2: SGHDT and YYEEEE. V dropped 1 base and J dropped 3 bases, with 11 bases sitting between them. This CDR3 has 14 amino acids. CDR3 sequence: CASSLSQFVYEQYF. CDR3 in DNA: TGTGCCAGCAGCTTGTCACAGTTTGTCTACGAGCAGTACTTC.

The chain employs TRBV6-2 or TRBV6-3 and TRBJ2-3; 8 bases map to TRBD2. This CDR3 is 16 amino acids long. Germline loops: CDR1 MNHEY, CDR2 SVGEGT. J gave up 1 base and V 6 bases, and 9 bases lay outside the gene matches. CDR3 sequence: CASRRPGLEGTDTQYF. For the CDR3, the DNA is TGTGCCAGCAGACGACCGGGACTAGAGGGCACAGATACGCAGTATTTT.

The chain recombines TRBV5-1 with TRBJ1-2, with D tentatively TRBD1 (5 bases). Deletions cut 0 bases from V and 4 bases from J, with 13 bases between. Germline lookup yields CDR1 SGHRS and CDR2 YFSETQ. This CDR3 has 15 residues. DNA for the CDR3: TGCGCCAGCAGCTTGGGTGGACAACTACTCTATGGCTACACCTTC. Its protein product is CASSLGGQLLYGYTF.